The 25 T cell receptor beta chains below all came from one sample that was sequenced in a study of T cell repertoires in cytomegalovirus infection. TCRdb recomputed calls from the reads with MiXCR, one row per CDR3 protein. The sample lists roughly 730,000 distinct CDR3 sequences; approximately 33% were seen once. No antigen has been assigned to these receptors. This specimen was cultured PBMCs, taken from culture after CMV antigen stimulation. These receptor sequences come from a human donor in good health (CMV status not recorded). Some clones in this sample may be carry-over from other donors' samples.

This clonotype showed up just a few times. The rearrangement joins TRBV10-2 to TRBJ1-1; no definite D call. V was pared by 6 bases and J by 1 base, with 12 bases between. Germline lookup yields CDR1 WSHSY and CDR2 SAAADI. The CDR3 runs 14 residues. CDR3 sequence (DNA): TGCGCCAGCAGATCAATTGACACGAACACTGAAGCTTTCTTT. Translation gives CASRSIDTNTEAFF.

The J gene is TRBJ2-7, the V gene TRBV12-3 or TRBV12-4; TRBD1 aligns across 9 bases. V shed 4 bases and J 2 bases; nucleotides not matched to a gene: 3. CDR3 length: 14 residues. DNA of the CDR3: TGTGCCAGCAGTTGGGACAGGGACCCCTACGAGCAGTACTTC. This codes for CASSWDRDPYEQYF.

The V and J genes are TRBV6-1 and TRBJ1-6; D remains ambiguous. Germline CDR1 and CDR2: MNHNS and SASEGT. V gave up 5 bases and J gave up 0 bases, with 14 bases separating them. This CDR3 spans 17 amino acids. CDR3 region: CASSYERLSSYNSPLHF. In DNA form, the CDR3 reads TGTGCCAGCAGTTACGAACGACTGAGCTCCTATAATTCACCCCTCCACTTT.

The chain recombines TRBV20-1 with TRBJ2-5, with D possibly called TRBD1 or TRBD2 (5 bases each). This CDR3 has 11 amino acids. Trimming pared 3 bases from V and 5 bases from J, leaving 7 bases between. Germline V lookup: CDR1 DFQATT, CDR2 SNEGSKA (reference sequence). The CDR3 loop is CSASGAETQYF. The DNA of the CDR3 is TGCAGTGCTAGCGGGGCTGAGACCCAGTACTTC.

As for this clonotype: Germline is not matched at one junction end, which may reflect a read error. This rearrangement joins TRBV4-1 to TRBJ2-5; possibly TRBD1 or TRBD2 for D (5 bases each). This CDR3 is 15 amino acids long. The germline V gene has CDR1 MGHRA and CDR2 YSYEKL. The DNA for the CDR3 is TGTGCCAGCAGCCAAGATAGGGGACGAAGGGAGACCCAGTACTTC. It is translated as CASSQDRGRRETQYF.

V usage is TRBV11-2 and J usage is TRBJ2-3; 7 nucleotides agree with TRBD2. With V trimmed by 7 bases and J by 4 bases, 8 bases remained unmatched. The length of the CDR3 is 14 residues. Per germline, CDR1 SGHAT and CDR2 FQNNGV. CDR3 amino acids: CASMSARGADTQYF. CDR3 DNA: TGTGCCAGCATGAGCGCACGGGGGGCAGATACGCAGTATTTT. The complete variable domain, with remaining parts taken from reference TRBV11-2 and TRBJ2-3, reads EAGVAQSPRYKIIEKRQSVAFWCNPISGHATLYWYQQILGQGPKLLIQFQNNGVVDDSQLPKDRFSAERLKGVDSTLKIQPAKLEDSAVYLCASMSARGADTQYFGPGTRLTVL.

J is TRBJ2-5 and V is TRBV6-6, with 10 bases fitting TRBD2. The CDR3 has 19 residues. The trim removed 0 bases at V and 2 bases at J, leaving 12 bases unmatched. Germline V gene data show CDR1 as MNHNY and CDR2 as SVGAGI (reference sequence). This chain's CDR3 is CASSYSGSGGSKTQETQYF. For the CDR3, the DNA is TGTGCCAGCAGTTACTCGGGTAGCGGGGGGTCCAAAACGCAAGAGACCCAGTACTTC.

This clonotype was recorded a few times. The rearrangement uses TRBV2 and TRBJ2-4; D perhaps matches TRBD2 (6 bases). The CDR3 covers 15 residues. Per germline, CDR1 SNHLY and CDR2 FYNNEI. V dropped 6 bases and J dropped 4 bases, with 16 bases sitting between them. CDR3 DNA: TGTGCCAGCAGGGCCACTAGGGCGGGAAAAAACATTCAGTACTTC. Its translation is CASRATRAGKNIQYF.

This clonotype was detected ten times or more. This chain uses TRBV7-2 with TRBJ2-3; TRBD2 matches at 12 bases. V lost 2 bases and J lost 6; bases outside the gene matches: 6. The CDR3 has 16 residues. Germline CDR1 and CDR2: SGHTA and FQGNSA. The CDR3 protein is CASSLTSGGTPDTQYF. The CDR3 coding sequence is TGTGCCAGCAGCTTAACTAGCGGGGGGACCCCCGATACGCAGTATTTT.

The genes are TRBV20-1 and TRBJ2-1; the match to TRBD2 covers 13 bases. The V and J ends lost 6 bases and 3 bases, in that order; junction bases with no gene match: 11. This CDR3 has 17 amino acids. Per germline, CDR1 DFQATT and CDR2 SNEGSKA (reference sequence). CDR3 sequence reads: CSARLAGGGEGYNEQFF. CDR3 in DNA: TGCAGTGCAAGACTAGCGGGAGGTGGGGAGGGCTACAATGAGCAGTTCTTC.

The rearrangement joins TRBV5-6 to TRBJ2-1, with 7 bases matching TRBD2. Losses at the gene ends were 0 bases for V and 6 bases for J; bases not matched to a gene: 6. Germline loops: CDR1 SGHDT, CDR2 YYEEEE. The CDR3 is 15 amino acids. The CDR3 loop reads CASSLGLAAINEQFF. The CDR3 DNA is TGTGCCAGCAGCTTGGGTCTAGCGGCAATCAATGAGCAGTTCTTC.

CDR3 coding DNA: TGTGCCAGCAGCTTAAATCACCCCGCCTATAACACCGGGGAGCTGTTTTTT. Translated: CASSLNHPAYNTGELFF. The V call is TRBV7-6, the J call TRBJ2-2; no clear D. The ends were cut back, 2 bases at V and 2 bases at J, with 15 bases in the middle. This CDR3 spans 17 amino acids. Germline loops: CDR1 SGHVS, CDR2 FNYEAQ.

The chain uses TRBV18 and TRBJ1-2; D is unclear. This CDR3 has 15 amino acids. The germline gives CDR1 KGHSH, CDR2 LQKENI. V lost 2 bases and J lost 3, with 13 bases in between. CDR3 region: CASSPAAEAYYGYTF. The CDR3 region has the DNA TGTGCCAGCTCACCAGCCGCGGAAGCTTACTATGGCTACACCTTC.

The rearrangement links TRBV7-9 to TRBJ1-4; D gene uncertain. This CDR3 has 11 amino acids. V lost 1 base and J 7 bases, leaving 1 base between the germline ends. Germline V CDR1 and CDR2: SEHNR, FQNEAQ (reference sequence). CDR3 nucleotides: TGTGCCAGCAGCTTAGTTGAAAAACTGTTTTTT. As protein: CASSLVEKLFF.

This clonotype was seen a handful of times. The V call is TRBV7-2, the J call TRBJ1-2, with a weak D call TRBD1 (5 bases). Trimming removed 5 bases from V and 4 bases from J, with 29 bases in between. The CDR3 sequence is 19 residues long. Germline CDR1 and CDR2: SGHTA and FQGNSA. The CDR3 loop is CASSVRGGSSSTRGYGYTF. The CDR3 DNA reads as TGTGCCAGCAGCGTTCGGGGGGGATCGAGCAGCACCCGGGGCTATGGCTACACCTTC.

This clonotype was seen a few times. This CDR3 is CASSETRFSGQGTDTQYF. CDR3 sequence (DNA): TGTGCCAGCAGTGAAACCCGATTTTCGGGACAGGGCACAGATACGCAGTATTTT. The V and J genes are TRBV6-1 and TRBJ2-3; 8 bases match TRBD1. The germline CDR1 and CDR2 sequences are MNHNS and SASEGT. V lost 2 bases, J lost 1 base, and 11 bases stayed unmatched. CDR3 length equals 18 residues.

This clonotype was counted many times. V is TRBV7-2 and J is TRBJ2-1; TRBD2 matches 7 bases. The CDR3 extends over 14 amino acids. Germline CDR1 and CDR2: SGHTA and FQGNSA. J gave up 7 bases and V 2 bases, and 5 bases lay outside the gene matches. The CDR3 region has the DNA TGTGCCAGCAGCTTAAGGCGGGAGTCAAATGAGCAGTTCTTC. Protein: CASSLRRESNEQFF.

This clonotype was recorded at least ten times. J is TRBJ2-3 and V is TRBV7-6; D could derive from TRBD1 or TRBD2 (5 bases each). The V and J ends lost 2 bases and 4 bases respectively, with 10 bases between them. The CDR3 has 14 amino acids. Germline V gene lookup returns CDR1 SGHVS and CDR2 FNYEAQ. The DNA for the CDR3 is TGTGCCAGCAGCTTACGAGGGGCGGCAGATACGCAGTATTTT. This encodes CASSLRGAADTQYF.

This clonotype came up a few times. The chain couples TRBV4-2 to TRBJ2-1; D is perhaps TRBD1 or TRBD2 (6 bases each). CDR1 and CDR2 (germline): LGHNA, YNFKEQ. CDR3 size: 16 residues. Deletions cut 0 bases from V and 10 bases from J, with 19 bases between. The CDR3 here is CASSQDPGAGSEEQFF. In DNA, the CDR3 is TGTGCCAGCAGCCAAGATCCGGGGGCAGGGTCCGAGGAGCAGTTCTTC.

This clonotype was observed at least ten times. The rearrangement uses TRBV7-2 and TRBJ2-7; D ambiguous. Trimming stripped 1 base from V and 0 bases from J, with 7 bases between. The CDR3 consists of 14 residues. Germline loops: CDR1 SGHTA, CDR2 FQGNSA. This CDR3 reads CASSLERSSYEQYF. CDR3 nucleotides: TGTGCCAGCAGCTTAGAAAGGAGCTCCTACGAGCAGTACTTC.

This clonotype was picked up many times. The J gene is TRBJ2-7, the V gene TRBV7-2; 7 bases map to TRBD1. Germline CDR1 and CDR2: SGHTA and FQGNSA. CDR3 size: 14 residues. Trimming at V came to 7 bases and at J to 5 bases, leaving 11 bases not matched to a gene. CDR3 bases: TGTGCCAGCACCCCAGGTCGAGGGGGCCACGAGCAGTACTTC. Translated: CASTPGRGGHEQYF.

This clonotype was detected a few times. The chain is built from TRBV4-2 and TRBJ1-6; 8 bases map to TRBD1. The V and J ends lost 4 bases and 11 bases, in that order; junction bases with no gene match: 10. The CDR3 consists of 15 residues. Looked up from germline, CDR1 is LGHNA and CDR2 is YNFKEQ. The CDR3 DNA reads as TGTGCCAGCAGCCCCGGGACAGGCCCCGGGACACCCCTCCACTTT. Amino acid sequence: CASSPGTGPGTPLHF.

The chain uses TRBV7-8 and TRBJ1-3; no reliable D call. This CDR3 is built from 16 residues. The germline CDR1 and CDR2 sequences are SGHVS and FQNEAQ. Trimming stripped 1 base from V and 3 bases from J, with 13 bases between. The CDR3 loop is CASSLEVARRGNTIYF. CDR3 coding DNA: TGTGCCAGCAGCTTAGAGGTCGCCCGCCGTGGAAACACCATATATTTT.

This clonotype has only a few counts. This chain uses TRBV27 with TRBJ2-5; D call uncertain. This CDR3 region has 13 residues. Germline-derived CDR1 and CDR2 are MNHEY and SMNVEV (reference sequence). V dropped 1 base and J dropped 9 bases, with 12 bases sitting between them. Written as DNA, the CDR3 is TGTGCCAGCAGTTTATTTGGCGGTGGGGCCCAGTACTTC. As protein: CASSLFGGGAQYF.

The chain employs TRBV2 and TRBJ1-6; D is ambiguous. The CDR3 has 12 residues. Germline V gives CDR1 SNHLY, CDR2 FYNNEI. Between the trimmed V and J ends, which lost 9 bases and 10 bases, there was a span of 13 bases. The CDR3 DNA sequence: TGTGCCAGGAGCTCCGCGCAGTCACCCCTCCACTTT. Encoded protein: CARSSAQSPLHF.